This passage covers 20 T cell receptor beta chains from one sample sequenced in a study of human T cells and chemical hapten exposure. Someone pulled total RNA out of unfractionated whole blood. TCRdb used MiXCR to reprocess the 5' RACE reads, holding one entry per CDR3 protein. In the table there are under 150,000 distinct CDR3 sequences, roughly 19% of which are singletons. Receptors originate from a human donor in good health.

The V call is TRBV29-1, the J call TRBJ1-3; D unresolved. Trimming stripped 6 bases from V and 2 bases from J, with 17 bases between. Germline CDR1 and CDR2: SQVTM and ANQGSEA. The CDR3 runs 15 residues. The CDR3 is CSVTLGGGTGNTIYF. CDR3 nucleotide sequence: TGCAGCGTCACCTTGGGAGGAGGAACTGGAAACACCATATATTTT. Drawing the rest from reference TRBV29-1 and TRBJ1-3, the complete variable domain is SAVISQKPSRDICQRGTSLTIQCQVDSQVTMMFWYRQQPGQSLTLIATANQGSEATYESGFVIDKFPISRPNLTFSTLTVSNMSPEDSSIYLCSVTLGGGTGNTIYFGEGSWLTVV.

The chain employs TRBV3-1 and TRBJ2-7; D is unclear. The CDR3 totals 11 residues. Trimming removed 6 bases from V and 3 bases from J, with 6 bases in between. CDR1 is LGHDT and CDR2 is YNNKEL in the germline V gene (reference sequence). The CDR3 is CASRDHYEQYF. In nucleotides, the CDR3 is TGTGCCAGCAGGGACCACTACGAGCAGTACTTC.

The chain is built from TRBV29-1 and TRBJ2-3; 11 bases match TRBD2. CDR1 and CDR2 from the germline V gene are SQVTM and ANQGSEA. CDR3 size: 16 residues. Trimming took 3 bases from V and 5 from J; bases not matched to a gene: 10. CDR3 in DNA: TGCAGCGTTGACGAGTCTAGCGGGAGGATGGTAGATACGCAGTATTTT. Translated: CSVDESSGRMVDTQYF.

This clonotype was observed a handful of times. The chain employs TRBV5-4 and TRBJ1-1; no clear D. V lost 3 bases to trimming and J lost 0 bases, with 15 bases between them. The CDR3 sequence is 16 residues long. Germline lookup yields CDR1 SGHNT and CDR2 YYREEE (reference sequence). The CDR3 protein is CASSSRGPALNTEAFF. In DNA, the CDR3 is TGTGCCAGCAGCTCCCGCGGCCCGGCTTTGAACACTGAAGCTTTCTTT.

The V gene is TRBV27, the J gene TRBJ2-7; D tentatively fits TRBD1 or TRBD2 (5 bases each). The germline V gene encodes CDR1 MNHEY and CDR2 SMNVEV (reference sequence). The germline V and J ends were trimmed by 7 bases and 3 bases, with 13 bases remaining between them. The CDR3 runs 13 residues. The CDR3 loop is CASTPGPSYEQYF. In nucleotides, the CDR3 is TGTGCCAGCACCCCGGGACCGAGCTACGAGCAGTACTTC.

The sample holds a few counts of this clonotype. The CDR3 loop reads CASSLRQQETQYF. CDR3 sequence (DNA): TGCGCCAGCAGCTTGCGGCAGCAAGAGACCCAGTACTTC. The chain couples TRBV5-1 to TRBJ2-5, with D uncertain. This CDR3 spans 13 amino acids. Germline CDR1 SGHRS, CDR2 YFSETQ. Trimming took off 1 base at V and 2 bases at J, with 6 bases between the two ends.

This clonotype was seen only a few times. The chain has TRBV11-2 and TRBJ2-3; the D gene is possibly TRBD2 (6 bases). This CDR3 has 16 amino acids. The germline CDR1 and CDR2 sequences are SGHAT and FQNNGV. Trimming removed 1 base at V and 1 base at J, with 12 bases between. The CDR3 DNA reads TGTGCCAGCAGCTTAGTTCCGGGAGTGGGCACAGATACGCAGTATTTT. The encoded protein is CASSLVPGVGTDTQYF.

The DNA for the CDR3 is TGTGCCAGCAGACGGTCAGGGCCAGATACGCAGTATTTT. Protein sequence: CASRRSGPDTQYF. The genes are TRBV11-2 and TRBJ2-3, with D possibly being TRBD1 (5 bases). The CDR3 is 13 residues long. Germline CDR1 SGHAT, CDR2 FQNNGV. Trimming removed 6 bases from V and 4 bases from J, with 11 bases in between.

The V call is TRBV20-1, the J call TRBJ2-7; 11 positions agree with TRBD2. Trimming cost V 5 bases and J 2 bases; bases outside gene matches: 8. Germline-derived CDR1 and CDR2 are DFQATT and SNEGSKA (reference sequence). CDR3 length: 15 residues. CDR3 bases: TGCAGTGCTCCCCGGACTAGCGGGTATACCTACGAGCAGTACTTC. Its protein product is CSAPRTSGYTYEQYF.

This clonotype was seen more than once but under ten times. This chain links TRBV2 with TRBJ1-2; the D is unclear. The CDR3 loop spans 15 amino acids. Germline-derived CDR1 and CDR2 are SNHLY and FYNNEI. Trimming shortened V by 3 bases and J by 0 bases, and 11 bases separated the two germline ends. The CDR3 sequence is CASSEPGRANYGYTF. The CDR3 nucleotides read TGTGCCAGCAGTGAGCCGGGGAGAGCTAACTATGGCTACACCTTC.

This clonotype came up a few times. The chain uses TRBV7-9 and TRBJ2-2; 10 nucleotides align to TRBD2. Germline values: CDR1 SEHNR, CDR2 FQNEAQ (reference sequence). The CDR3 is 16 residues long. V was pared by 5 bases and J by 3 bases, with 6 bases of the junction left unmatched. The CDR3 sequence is CASSPPLAGHTGELFF. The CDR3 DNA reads TGTGCCAGCAGCCCCCCACTAGCGGGGCACACCGGGGAGCTGTTTTTT.

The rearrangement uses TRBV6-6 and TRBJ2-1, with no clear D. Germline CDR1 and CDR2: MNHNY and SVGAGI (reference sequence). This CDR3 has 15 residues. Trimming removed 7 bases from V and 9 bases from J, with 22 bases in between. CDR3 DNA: TGTGCCAGCACCCTTACTGGCCTAAGCTCCGGTGAGCAGTTCTTC. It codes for CASTLTGLSSGEQFF.

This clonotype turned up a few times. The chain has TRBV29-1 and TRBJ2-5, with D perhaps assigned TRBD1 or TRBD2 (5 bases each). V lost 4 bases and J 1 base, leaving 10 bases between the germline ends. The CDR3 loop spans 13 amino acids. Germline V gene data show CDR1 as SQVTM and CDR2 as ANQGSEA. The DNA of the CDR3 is TGCAGCGTTGGAAGGGACGCCCAAGAGACCCAGTACTTC. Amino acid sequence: CSVGRDAQETQYF.

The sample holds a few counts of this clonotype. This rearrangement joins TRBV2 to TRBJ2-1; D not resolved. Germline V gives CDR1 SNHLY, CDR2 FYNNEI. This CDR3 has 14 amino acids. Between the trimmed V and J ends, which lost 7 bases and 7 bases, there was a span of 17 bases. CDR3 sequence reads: CASNLPYGRNEQFF. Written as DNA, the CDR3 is TGTGCCAGCAACTTACCCTACGGAAGGAATGAGCAGTTCTTC.

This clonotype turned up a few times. CDR3 bases: TGTGCCAGTCTAGCGGGAGCTGTGCGCGAGCAGTACTTC. It specifies CASLAGAVREQYF. The rearrangement joins TRBV28 to TRBJ2-7; 10 bases line up with TRBD2. The CDR3 contains 13 residues. Germline-derived CDR1 and CDR2 are MDHEN and SYDVKM. Unmatched junction bases numbered 8, after V lost 9 bases and J lost 6 bases.

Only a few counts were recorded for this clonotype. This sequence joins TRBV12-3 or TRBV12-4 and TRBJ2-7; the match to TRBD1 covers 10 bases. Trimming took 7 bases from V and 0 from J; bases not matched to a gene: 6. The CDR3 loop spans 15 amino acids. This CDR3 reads CASTLRDRGSYEQYF. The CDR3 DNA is TGTGCCAGCACCCTCCGGGACAGGGGCTCCTACGAGCAGTACTTC.

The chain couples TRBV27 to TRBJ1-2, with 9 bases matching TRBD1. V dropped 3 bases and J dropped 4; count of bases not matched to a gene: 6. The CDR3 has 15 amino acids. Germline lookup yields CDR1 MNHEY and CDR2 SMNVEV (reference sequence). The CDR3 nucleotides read TGTGCCAGCAGTTTCAGGGACAGGGCACCCTATGGCTACACCTTC. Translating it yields CASSFRDRAPYGYTF.

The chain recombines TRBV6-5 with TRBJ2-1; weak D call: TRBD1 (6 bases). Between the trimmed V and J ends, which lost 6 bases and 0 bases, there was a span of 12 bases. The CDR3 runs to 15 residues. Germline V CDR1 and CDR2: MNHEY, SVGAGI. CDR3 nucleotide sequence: TGTGCCAGCAGACAACAGGGATTCTCCTACAATGAGCAGTTCTTC. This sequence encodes CASRQQGFSYNEQFF.

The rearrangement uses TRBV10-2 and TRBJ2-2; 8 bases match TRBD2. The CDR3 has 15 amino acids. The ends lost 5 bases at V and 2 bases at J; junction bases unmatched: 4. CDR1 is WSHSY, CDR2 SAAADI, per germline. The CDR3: CASSRREGNTGELFF. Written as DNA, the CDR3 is TGCGCCAGCAGTCGCCGGGAGGGAAACACCGGGGAGCTGTTTTTT.

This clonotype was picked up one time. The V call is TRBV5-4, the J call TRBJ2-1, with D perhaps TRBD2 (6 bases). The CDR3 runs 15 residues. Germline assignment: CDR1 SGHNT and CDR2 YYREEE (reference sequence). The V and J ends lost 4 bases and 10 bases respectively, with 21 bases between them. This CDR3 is CASSPGGRWAGEQFF. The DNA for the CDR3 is TGTGCCAGCAGCCCCGGCGGGCGATGGGCGGGAGAGCAGTTCTTC.